The entry below describes one TCR beta chain. Other DNA variants within this sample encode the same CDR3. The data stem from a study of shared T cell receptors in the human thymus. Germline-derived CDR1 and CDR2 are SGHNT and YENEEA. The CDR3 extends over 15 amino acids. Trimming at V came to 5 bases and at J to 0 bases, leaving 3 bases not matched to a gene. Sequencing was performed with immunoSEQ multiplex PCR; in TCRdb, only in-frame clones are kept and a portion is missing. The sample has roughly 700,000 clones; 88% are singletons. These records were also assigned to another study, of human thymus T cells. That source reports: Donors consisted of healthy Finnish infants (having corrective surgery for congenital heart defects).

The sequence was obtained from a boy in the first two years of life with a congenital heart defect. This chain links TRBV11-3 with TRBJ2-3, with 9 nucleotides matching TRBD1. Input material: thymocytes. CDR3 sequence (DNA): TGTGCCAGCAGCCTGGGACAGGGCAGCACAGATACGCAGTATTTT. Its translation is CASSLGQGSTDTQYF.